The 21 T cell receptor beta chains given below trace back to one sample, sequenced in a study of blood T cell repertoires in COVID-19. Produced via immunoSEQ multiplex PCR; TCRdb's table is partial and in-frame only. Here the sample spans 25,000 to 35,000 clones, about 91% being singletons. Sequenced input: peripheral blood. The receptors derive from a human donor with active COVID-19. The donor label of this sample is uncertain.

The J gene is TRBJ2-1, the V gene TRBV6-2 or TRBV6-3, with 9 bases fitting TRBD2. This CDR3 is 15 amino acids long. J lost 7 bases, V lost 2 bases, and 6 bases had no gene match. The germline V gene has CDR1 MNHEY and CDR2 SVGEGT. The CDR3 region is CASSYGTSRGNEQFF. CDR3 nucleotide sequence: TGTGCCAGCAGTTACGGGACTAGCAGAGGGAATGAGCAGTTCTTC.

This clone is a singleton in its sample. The J gene is TRBJ1-5, the V gene TRBV7-9; 8 nucleotides match TRBD1. There are 17 residues in the CDR3. CDR1 SEHNR and CDR2 FQNEAQ come from the germline V gene (reference sequence). Trimming cost V 4 bases and J 0 bases; bases outside gene matches: 8. The CDR3 DNA reads as TGTGCCAGCAGCTCCGCCGGGACAGGATATAGCAATCAGCCCCAGCATTTT. Translated: CASSSAGTGYSNQPQHF.

The chain is built from TRBV5-6 and TRBJ2-1; TRBD1 matches 7 bases. V lost 5 bases and J lost 3; bases outside the gene matches: 8. CDR1 and CDR2 from the germline V gene are SGHDT and YYEEEE. This CDR3 is built from 15 residues. The DNA for the CDR3 is TGTGCCAGCAGTCCCACCAGGGACAGCTACAATGAGCAGTTCTTC. This gives the protein CASSPTRDSYNEQFF.

The V gene is TRBV5-4, the J gene TRBJ2-7; maybe TRBD2 (6 bases). V lost 3 bases and J 0 bases, leaving 10 bases between the germline ends. The CDR3 is 14 residues long. Germline lookup yields CDR1 SGHNT and CDR2 YYREEE (reference sequence). The DNA of the CDR3 is TGTGCCAGCAGCTCCCGGGACTTCTCCTACGAGCAGTACTTC. Translated, it gives CASSSRDFSYEQYF.

In this sample, this clone turned up a few times. The chain couples TRBV28 to TRBJ1-2; D is unclear. V gave up 3 bases and J gave up 7 bases, with 15 bases separating them. The germline V gene has CDR1 MDHEN and CDR2 SYDVKM. The CDR3 is 14 residues long. The CDR3: CASSLVSQAIGYTF. For the CDR3, the DNA is TGTGCCAGCAGTTTGGTATCTCAGGCGATTGGCTACACCTTC.

The rearrangement uses TRBV10-2 and TRBJ1-6; TRBD1 aligns across 7 bases. The CDR3 runs 16 residues. V lost 5 bases and J lost 4; bases outside the gene matches: 8. The germline V gene has CDR1 WSHSY and CDR2 SAAADI. The CDR3 nucleotides are TGCGCCAGCAGTACAGAACAGGGGAGGTATAATTCACCCCTCCACTTT. Protein sequence: CASSTEQGRYNSPLHF.

V and J are TRBV11-1 and TRBJ2-5, with TRBD1 identical over 7 bases. Germline-derived CDR1 and CDR2 are SGHAT and FQDESV (reference sequence). The CDR3 contains 15 residues. Trimming at V came to 5 bases and at J to 2 bases, leaving 8 bases not matched to a gene. In DNA form, the CDR3 reads TGTGCCAGCAGCCGGGCATTGGACAGGCAAGAGACCCAGTACTTC. Its translation: CASSRALDRQETQYF.

The chain uses TRBV28 and TRBJ2-6; possible D gene TRBD2, 5 bases. Looked up from germline, CDR1 is MDHEN and CDR2 is SYDVKM. This CDR3 is built from 18 residues. V lost 2 bases and J lost 2, with 16 bases in between. The CDR3 nucleotides read TGTGCCAGCAGTTTAATGCTCAGAGGGAGTACTGGGGCCAACGTCCTGACTTTC. Translation: CASSLMLRGSTGANVLTF.

V usage is TRBV7-6 and J usage is TRBJ2-2; 13 bases match TRBD2. The CDR3 runs 18 residues. V was pared by 3 bases and J by 0 bases, with 4 bases of the junction left unmatched. Germline V CDR1 and CDR2: SGHVS, FNYEAQ. Here the CDR3 reads CASSFGLAGDPNTGELFF. The DNA of the CDR3 is TGTGCCAGCAGCTTTGGACTAGCGGGAGATCCGAACACCGGGGAGCTGTTTTTT.

J is TRBJ2-3 and V is TRBV19; TRBD1 is a possible D gene (5 bases). This CDR3 comprises 12 residues. The germline gives CDR1 LNHDA, CDR2 SQIVND (reference sequence). Trimming removed 6 bases at V and 7 bases at J, with 11 bases between. The CDR3 nucleotides read TGTGCCAGTAGCGAGCAGGGATATACGCAGTATTTT. Its protein product is CASSEQGYTQYF. Together with reference TRBV19 and TRBJ2-3, the CDR3 gives the full variable domain: DGGITQSPKYLFRKEGQNVTLSCEQNLNHDAMYWYRQDPGQGLRLIYYSQIVNDFQKGDIAEGYSVSREKKESFPLTVTSAQKNPTAFYLCASSEQGYTQYFGPGTRLTVL.

The rearrangement links TRBV10-3 to TRBJ2-2; 11 nucleotides agree with TRBD1. This CDR3 is 14 amino acids long. Trimming removed 8 bases from V and 6 bases from J; junction bases left unmatched: 5. Germline lookup yields CDR1 ENHRY and CDR2 SYGVKD. CDR3 DNA: TGTGCCATCCTATCGGGACAGGGGGCCGGGGAGCTGTTTTTT. It encodes CAILSGQGAGELFF.

V and J are TRBV27 and TRBJ2-1; D is possibly TRBD2 (6 bases). Germline V CDR1 and CDR2: MNHEY, SMNVEV (reference sequence). Deletions cut 5 bases from V and 0 bases from J, with 11 bases between. This CDR3 contains 15 residues. The CDR3 spells CASSRDFGSYNEQFF. The CDR3 DNA is TGTGCCAGCAGTCGGGACTTCGGCTCCTACAATGAGCAGTTCTTC.

This chain uses TRBV19 with TRBJ1-3, with D maybe TRBD1 (6 bases). Germline V CDR1 and CDR2: LNHDA, SQIVND (reference sequence). This CDR3 spans 18 amino acids. The V and J ends lost 6 bases and 0 bases respectively, with 21 bases between them. Written as DNA, the CDR3 is TGTGCCAGTAGGACGACCCTCTCCGGGACACTCTCTGGAAACACCATATATTTT. Its protein product is CASRTTLSGTLSGNTIYF.

J is TRBJ1-4 and V is TRBV28, with D possibly being TRBD1 (6 bases). The CDR3 runs to 16 residues. CDR1 is MDHEN, CDR2 SYDVKM, per germline. The V gene lost 5 bases and the J gene lost 1 base, with 14 bases spanning the gap. The CDR3 DNA follows: TGTGCCAGCAGTCCCCCTAGCAGGGGAACTAATGAAAAACTGTTTTTT. This sequence encodes CASSPPSRGTNEKLFF.

CDR3 sequence (DNA): TGTGCCAGCACCCCGGGACTAGCGGGGGGCGCAGATACGCAGTATTTT. Translating gives CASTPGLAGGADTQYF. The V and J genes are TRBV2 and TRBJ2-3; 15 nucleotides line up with TRBD2. Germline V gives CDR1 SNHLY, CDR2 FYNNEI. V trimming: 7 bases; J trimming: 4 bases; junction bases outside the gene matches: 6. The CDR3 spans 16 residues. Full variable domain (missing parts from reference TRBV2 and TRBJ2-3): EPEVTQTPSHQVTQMGQEVILRCVPISNHLYFYWYRQILGQKVEFLVSFYNNEISEKSEIFDDQFSVERPDGSNFTLKIRSTKLEDSAMYFCASTPGLAGGADTQYFGPGTRLTVL.

To note about this clone: A read error may produce the germline difference seen at one junction end. The chain has TRBV3-1 (or the pseudogene TRBV3-2) and TRBJ1-1; possible D gene TRBD1, 6 bases. Germline CDR1 and CDR2: LGHDT and YNNKEL (reference sequence). CDR3 length equals 14 residues. CDR3 nucleotides: TGTGCCAGCACCCAACAGGGATCCGACTCTGAAGCTTTCTTT. Protein: CASTQQGSDSEAFF.

This chain joins TRBV19 and TRBJ2-3, with TRBD2 matching 11 bases. The CDR3 consists of 14 residues. The germline CDR1 and CDR2 sequences are LNHDA and SQIVND (reference sequence). V dropped 7 bases and J dropped 3; count of bases not matched to a gene: 3. The CDR3 DNA follows: TGTGCCAGTATGCCTAGCGGGAGGACAGATACGCAGTATTTT. This codes for CASMPSGRTDTQYF.

The chain carries TRBV7-3 and TRBJ2-2; maybe TRBD2 (6 bases). With 5 bases removed from V and 1 base from J, the gap between germline ends came to 14 bases. The CDR3 is 16 amino acids. Germline CDR1 is SGHTA and CDR2 is FQGTGA. CDR3 loop: CASSPLSGGNTGELFF. For the CDR3, the DNA is TGTGCCAGCAGCCCCCTTTCCGGGGGGAACACCGGGGAGCTGTTTTTT.

The chain uses TRBV6-5 and TRBJ1-1; possible D gene TRBD1, 5 bases. Germline CDR1 MNHEY, CDR2 SVGAGI. This CDR3 is built from 14 residues. V lost 2 bases and J lost 5, with 12 bases in between. The CDR3 DNA reads as TGTGCCAGCAGTTACGAGACAAAGGGGACTGAAGCTTTCTTT. This encodes CASSYETKGTEAFF.

The V and J genes are TRBV7-2 and TRBJ2-3, with TRBD2 matching 16 bases. The V segment lost 5 bases and the J segment 0 bases; nucleotides outside the gene matches: 8. CDR1 SGHTA and CDR2 FQGNSA come from the germline V gene. The CDR3 loop spans 19 amino acids. CDR3 nucleotides: TGTGCCAGCAGCCCTGGGGGACTAGCGGGAGGGCCTAGCACAGATACGCAGTATTTT. Its protein is CASSPGGLAGGPSTDTQYF.

The CDR3 loop is CAISGQGAGNTIYF. DNA of the CDR3: TGTGCCATCAGTGGACAGGGGGCTGGAAACACCATATATTTT. The chain has TRBV10-3 and TRBJ1-3; 9 bases are shared with TRBD1. The V segment lost 4 bases and the J segment 2 bases; nucleotides outside the gene matches: 0. In germline, CDR1 is ENHRY, CDR2 SYGVKD. This CDR3 is built from 14 residues.